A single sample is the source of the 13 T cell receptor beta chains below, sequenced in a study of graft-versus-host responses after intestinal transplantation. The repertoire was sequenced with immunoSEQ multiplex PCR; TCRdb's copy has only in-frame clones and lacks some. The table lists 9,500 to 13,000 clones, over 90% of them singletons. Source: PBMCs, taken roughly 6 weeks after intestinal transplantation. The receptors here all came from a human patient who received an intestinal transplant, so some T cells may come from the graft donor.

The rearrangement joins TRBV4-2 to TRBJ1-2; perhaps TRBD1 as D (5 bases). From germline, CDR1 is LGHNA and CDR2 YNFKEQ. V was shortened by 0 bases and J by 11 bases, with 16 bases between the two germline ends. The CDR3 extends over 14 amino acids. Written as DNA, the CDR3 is TGTGCCAGCAGCCAAGAGCCCCCGGGGGTAGGTTACACCTTC. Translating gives CASSQEPPGVGYTF.

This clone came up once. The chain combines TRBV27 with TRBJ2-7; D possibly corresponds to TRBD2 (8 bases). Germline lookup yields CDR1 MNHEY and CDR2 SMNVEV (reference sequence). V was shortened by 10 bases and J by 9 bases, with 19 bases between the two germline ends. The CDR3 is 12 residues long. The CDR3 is CATSGGQSRQYF. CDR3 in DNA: TGTGCCACCAGCGGGGGACAGTCACGGCAGTACTTC.

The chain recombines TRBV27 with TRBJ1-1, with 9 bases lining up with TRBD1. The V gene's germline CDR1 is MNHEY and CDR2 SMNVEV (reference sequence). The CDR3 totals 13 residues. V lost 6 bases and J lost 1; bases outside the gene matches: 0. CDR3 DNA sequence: TGTGCCAGCAGACAGGGGGCGAACACTGAAGCTTTCTTT. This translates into CASRQGANTEAFF.

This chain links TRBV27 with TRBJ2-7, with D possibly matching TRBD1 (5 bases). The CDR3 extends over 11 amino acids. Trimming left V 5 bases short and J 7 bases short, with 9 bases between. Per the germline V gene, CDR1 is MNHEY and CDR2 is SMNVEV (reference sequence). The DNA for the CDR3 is TGTGCCAGCAGTCCCCACAGGGAGCAGTACTTC. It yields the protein CASSPHREQYF.

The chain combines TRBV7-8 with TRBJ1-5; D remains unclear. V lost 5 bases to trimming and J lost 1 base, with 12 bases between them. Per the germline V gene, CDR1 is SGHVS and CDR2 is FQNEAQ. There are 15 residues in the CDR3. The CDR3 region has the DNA TGTGCCAGCAGCGGCCCCTTGGGGAGCAATCAGCCCCAGCATTTT. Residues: CASSGPLGSNQPQHF.

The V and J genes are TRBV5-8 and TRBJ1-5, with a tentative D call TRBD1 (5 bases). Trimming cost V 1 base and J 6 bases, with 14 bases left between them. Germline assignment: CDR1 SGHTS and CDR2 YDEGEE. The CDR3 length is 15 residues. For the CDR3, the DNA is TGTGCCAGCAGCTTGTTGGGGGATGGAGTTCAGCCCCAGCATTTT. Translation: CASSLLGDGVQPQHF.

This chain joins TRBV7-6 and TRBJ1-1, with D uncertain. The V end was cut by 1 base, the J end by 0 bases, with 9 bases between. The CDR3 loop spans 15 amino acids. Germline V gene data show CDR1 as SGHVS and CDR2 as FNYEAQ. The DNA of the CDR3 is TGTGCCAGCAGCTTAGATGGCAACCTGAACACTGAAGCTTTCTTT. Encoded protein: CASSLDGNLNTEAFF.

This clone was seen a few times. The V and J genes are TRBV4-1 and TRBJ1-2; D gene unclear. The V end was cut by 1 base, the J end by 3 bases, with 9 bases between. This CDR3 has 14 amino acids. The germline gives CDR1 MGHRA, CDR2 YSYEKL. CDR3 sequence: CASSQGQNDYGYTF. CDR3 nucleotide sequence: TGCGCCAGCAGCCAAGGACAAAATGACTATGGCTACACCTTC.

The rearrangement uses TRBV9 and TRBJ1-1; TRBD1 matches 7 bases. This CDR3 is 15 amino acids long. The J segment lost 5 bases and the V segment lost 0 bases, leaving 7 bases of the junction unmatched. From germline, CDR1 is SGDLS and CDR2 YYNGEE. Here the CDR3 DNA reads TGTGCCAGCAGCGTAGTGGCAGGGGGAAGAACTGAAGCTTTCTTT. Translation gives CASSVVAGGRTEAFF.

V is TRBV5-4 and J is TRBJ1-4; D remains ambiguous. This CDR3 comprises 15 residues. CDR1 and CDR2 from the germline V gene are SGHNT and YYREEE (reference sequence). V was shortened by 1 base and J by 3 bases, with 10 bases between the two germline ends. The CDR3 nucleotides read TGTGCCAGCAGCTTGCGGGGTGATCCTAATGAAAAACTGTTTTTT. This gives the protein CASSLRGDPNEKLFF.

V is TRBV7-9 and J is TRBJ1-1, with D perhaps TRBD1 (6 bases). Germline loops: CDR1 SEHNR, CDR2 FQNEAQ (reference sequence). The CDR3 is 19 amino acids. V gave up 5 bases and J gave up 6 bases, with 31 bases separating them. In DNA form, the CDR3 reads TGTGCCAGCAGCCCCAGCCTGTCGGGGGGCAAGATGGATAGGTCTGAAGCTTTCTTT. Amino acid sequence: CASSPSLSGGKMDRSEAFF.

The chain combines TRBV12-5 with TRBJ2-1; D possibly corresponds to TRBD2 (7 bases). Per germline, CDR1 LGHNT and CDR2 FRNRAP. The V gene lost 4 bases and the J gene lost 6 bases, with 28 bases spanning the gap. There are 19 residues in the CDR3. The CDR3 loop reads CASGSPRGGATIGSNEQFF. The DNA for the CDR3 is TGTGCTAGTGGTTCCCCTCGTGGGGGGGCGACAATTGGGAGCAATGAGCAGTTCTTC.

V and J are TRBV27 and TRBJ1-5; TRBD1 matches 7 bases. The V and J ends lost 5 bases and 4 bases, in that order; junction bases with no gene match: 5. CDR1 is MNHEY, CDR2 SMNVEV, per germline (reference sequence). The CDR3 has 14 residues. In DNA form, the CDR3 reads TGTGCCAGCAGTCCCAGGGGGGGGAATCAGCCCCAGCATTTT. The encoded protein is CASSPRGGNQPQHF.